Shown below are 26 T cell receptor beta chains from a single sample sequenced in a study of blood T cell repertoires in COVID-19. Assay: immunoSEQ multiplex PCR; the TCRdb copy retains only in-frame clones and omits some. The sample yields 110,000 or so clones, 80% to 90% seen once. Sequencing was done on a sample of peripheral blood. The receptors come from an older man with active or convalescent COVID-19.

This clone showed up just once. J is TRBJ2-7 and V is TRBV28; 11 nucleotides line up with TRBD2. Germline values: CDR1 MDHEN, CDR2 SYDVKM. J lost 0 bases, V lost 7 bases, and 17 bases had no gene match. This CDR3 has 19 residues. The CDR3 coding sequence is TGTGCCAGCATTCCGCAGGGAATAACTAGCGGGAGCCTCTCCTACGAGCAGTACTTC. This encodes CASIPQGITSGSLSYEQYF.

This chain's CDR3 is CASSFTAGGPYEQYF. CDR3 in DNA: TGTGCCAGTAGTTTCACAGCGGGAGGGCCCTACGAGCAGTACTTC. The genes are TRBV19 and TRBJ2-7, with 10 bases that match TRBD2. V lost 5 bases and J lost 2; bases outside the gene matches: 6. The CDR3 totals 15 residues. Germline CDR1 is LNHDA and CDR2 is SQIVND (reference sequence).

This rearrangement joins TRBV5-1 to TRBJ2-2; the match to TRBD2 covers 14 bases. J gave up 7 bases and V 5 bases, and 10 bases lay outside the gene matches. The CDR3 runs to 17 residues. The V gene's germline CDR1 is SGHRS and CDR2 YFSETQ. The chain's CDR3 is CASSQRLAGGSSGELFF. The CDR3 DNA reads as TGCGCCAGCAGTCAGAGACTAGCGGGAGGGAGTAGCGGGGAGCTGTTTTTT.

The gene calls are TRBV2 and TRBJ2-7, with 8 positions matching TRBD1. The germline gives CDR1 SNHLY, CDR2 FYNNEI. The CDR3 spans 13 residues. J lost 2 bases, V lost 5 bases, and 2 bases had no gene match. The CDR3 loop is CASSTGGPYEQYF. The CDR3 coding sequence is TGTGCCAGCAGTACAGGGGGTCCCTACGAGCAGTACTTC.

In regard to this clone: Sequence at one end of the junction differs from germline and may be a read error. The chain recombines TRBV6-4 with TRBJ2-1; 11 bases agree with TRBD2. CDR3 length: 16 residues. Germline CDR1 reads MRHNA; CDR2 reads SNTAGT. The CDR3 DNA reads TGTGCCAGCAGTGCACTAGCGGGAGACTCCGACAATGAGCAGTTCTTC. Its protein is CASSALAGDSDNEQFF.

The CDR3 sequence is CASSPQKRDEQYF. DNA for the CDR3: TGTGCCAGCTCACCGCAGAAGAGGGACGAGCAGTACTTC. This rearrangement joins TRBV18 to TRBJ2-7, with D perhaps TRBD2 (5 bases). The ends were cut back, 3 bases at V and 5 bases at J, with 11 bases in the middle. The CDR3 loop spans 13 amino acids. Germline CDR1 is KGHSH and CDR2 is LQKENI.

The J gene is TRBJ1-1, the V gene TRBV29-1; possible D gene TRBD1, 5 bases. This CDR3 comprises 13 residues. V lost 0 bases and J lost 4, with 9 bases in between. Looked up from germline, CDR1 is SQVTM and CDR2 is ANQGSEA. CDR3 sequence reads: CSVEDGASTEAFF. CDR3 nucleotides: TGCAGCGTTGAAGATGGGGCGAGCACTGAAGCTTTCTTT.

This clone was counted a few times. The chain joins TRBV5-6 to TRBJ1-5, with TRBD1 identical over 8 bases. The V segment lost 3 bases and the J segment 5 bases; nucleotides outside the gene matches: 4. CDR1 and CDR2 from the germline V gene are SGHDT and YYEEEE. The CDR3 runs 14 residues. This chain's CDR3 is CASSSLDRDQPQHF. The CDR3 coding sequence is TGTGCCAGCAGCTCACTGGACAGGGATCAGCCCCAGCATTTT.

The gene calls are TRBV3-1 (or the pseudogene TRBV3-2) and TRBJ1-2; D not resolved. This CDR3 has 13 amino acids. The germline gives CDR1 LGHDT, CDR2 YNNKEL (reference sequence). Trimming took 0 bases from V and 8 from J, leaving 10 bases between them. For the CDR3, the DNA is TGTGCCAGCAGCCAAGATGTTGGGCGCGGCTACACCTTC. Amino acid sequence: CASSQDVGRGYTF.

The chain has TRBV11-2 and TRBJ2-7, with a tentative D call TRBD2 (6 bases). Germline V lookup: CDR1 SGHAT, CDR2 FQNNGV. The CDR3 totals 14 residues. Trimming removed 8 bases from V and 1 base from J, with 15 bases in between. The CDR3 is CASRIGTLSYEQYF. The CDR3 nucleotides are TGTGCCAGCCGGATCGGGACTCTTTCCTACGAGCAGTACTTC.

The chain couples TRBV30 to TRBJ2-2, with D unresolved. V gave up 2 bases and J gave up 1 base, with 14 bases separating them. Germline CDR1 and CDR2: GTSNPN and SVGIG (reference sequence). This CDR3 is 16 amino acids long. The CDR3, as DNA: TGTGCCTGGAGTCCTGCTTTGACGGGGAACACCGGGGAGCTGTTTTTT. Translating gives CAWSPALTGNTGELFF.

The count of this clone is one. The chain links TRBV11-2 to TRBJ2-7; 10 positions match TRBD2. The CDR3 consists of 14 residues. Germline CDR1 SGHAT, CDR2 FQNNGV. V lost 4 bases to trimming and J lost 4 bases; unmatched junction nucleotides: 4. The CDR3 is CASSSTSGAYEQYF. The CDR3 bases are TGTGCCAGCAGCTCAACTAGCGGGGCTTACGAGCAGTACTTC.

The chain combines TRBV19 with TRBJ2-2, with TRBD1 matching 7 bases. Germline V gene lookup returns CDR1 LNHDA and CDR2 SQIVND (reference sequence). The junction had 4 bases not matched to a gene; V was cut back by 5 bases and J by 1 base. The CDR3 runs to 15 residues. The CDR3 region is CASSFDRENTGELFF. CDR3 in DNA: TGTGCCAGTAGTTTCGACAGGGAGAACACCGGGGAGCTGTTTTTT.

This clone was seen just once. The V gene is TRBV11-2, the J gene TRBJ1-2; TRBD1 matches 7 bases. The CDR3 runs to 13 residues. The junction had 5 bases not matched to a gene; V was cut back by 5 bases and J by 5 bases. The germline V gene encodes CDR1 SGHAT and CDR2 FQNNGV. CDR3 sequence reads: CASSPQGGYGYTF. The CDR3 coding sequence is TGTGCCAGCAGCCCTCAGGGGGGTTATGGCTACACCTTC.

CDR3 DNA sequence: TGTGCCAGCAGTGGTGCAGGGTACTACGAGCAGTACTTC. This translates into CASSGAGYYEQYF. The J gene is TRBJ2-7, the V gene TRBV2, with D possibly being TRBD1 (5 bases). This CDR3 has 13 residues. Germline V CDR1 and CDR2: SNHLY, FYNNEI. V was trimmed by 4 bases and J by 3 bases, leaving 10 bases between them. The full variable domain, rest sourced from reference TRBV2 and TRBJ2-7, is EPEVTQTPSHQVTQMGQEVILRCVPISNHLYFYWYRQILGQKVEFLVSFYNNEISEKSEIFDDQFSVERPDGSNFTLKIRSTKLEDSAMYFCASSGAGYYEQYFGPGTRLTVT.

The V and J genes are TRBV15 and TRBJ1-1, with TRBD1 as a possible D gene (6 bases). The CDR3 sequence is 15 residues long. V lost 5 bases and J lost 0, with 13 bases in between. Germline V CDR1 and CDR2: LNHNV, YYDKDF (reference sequence). The CDR3 nucleotides are TGTGCCACCAGCTCACAGGGTTATATGAACACTGAAGCTTTCTTT. Translating it yields CATSSQGYMNTEAFF.

This chain joins TRBV7-9 and TRBJ2-3; no firm D call. The CDR3 extends over 16 amino acids. Germline assignment: CDR1 SEHNR and CDR2 FQNEAQ (reference sequence). V was pared by 1 base and J by 1 base, with 12 bases between. CDR3 bases: TGTGCCAGCAGCTTAGACCACATCTTCCGCACAGATACGCAGTATTTT. Residues: CASSLDHIFRTDTQYF.

V gene TRBV29-1 combines with J gene TRBJ2-5; 11 bases line up with TRBD2. This CDR3 region has 16 residues. Germline CDR1 reads SQVTM; CDR2 reads ANQGSEA. V lost 3 bases and J lost 1; bases outside the gene matches: 7. The chain's CDR3 is CSVDRRGTSGQETQYF. For the CDR3, the DNA is TGCAGCGTTGATAGGCGGGGGACTAGCGGCCAAGAGACCCAGTACTTC. Complete variable domain (other parts from reference TRBV29-1 and TRBJ2-5): SAVISQKPSRDICQRGTSLTIQCQVDSQVTMMFWYRQQPGQSLTLIATANQGSEATYESGFVIDKFPISRPNLTFSTLTVSNMSPEDSSIYLCSVDRRGTSGQETQYFGPGTRLLVL.

The chain employs TRBV18 and TRBJ1-3; 7 bases are a match to TRBD1. The germline V gene has CDR1 KGHSH and CDR2 LQKENI. The CDR3 consists of 16 residues. J lost 2 bases, V lost 1 base, and 5 bases had no gene match. CDR3 bases: TGTGCCAGCTCACCACAGAACAGGGGACCTGGAAACACCATATATTTT. This translates into CASSPQNRGPGNTIYF.

The J gene is TRBJ2-5, the V gene TRBV3-1 (or the pseudogene TRBV3-2); TRBD1 matches at 7 bases. CDR3 length equals 14 residues. Germline trimming cut 2 bases from V and 2 bases from J; bases unmatched to any gene: 2. Germline CDR1 and CDR2: LGHDT and YNNKEL (reference sequence). DNA of the CDR3: TGTGCCAGCAGCCAACGACAGGGTCAAGAGACCCAGTACTTC. Translating gives CASSQRQGQETQYF.

This chain uses TRBV10-3 with TRBJ2-3, with 16 bases matching TRBD2. The CDR3 loop spans 18 amino acids. V lost 7 bases to trimming and J lost 1 base; unmatched junction nucleotides: 8. The germline CDR1 and CDR2 sequences are ENHRY and SYGVKD. The CDR3 coding sequence is TGTGCCATCACCTCAGGGACTAGCGGGAGGGGTGGCACAGATACGCAGTATTTT. This translates into CAITSGTSGRGGTDTQYF.

The chain is built from TRBV6-5 and TRBJ1-1; D unresolved. CDR3 length: 13 residues. Trimming cost V 2 bases and J 4 bases, with 8 bases left between them. CDR1 MNHEY and CDR2 SVGAGI come from the germline V gene. CDR3 sequence reads: CASSYRESTEAFF. DNA of the CDR3: TGTGCCAGCAGTTACAGGGAGAGCACTGAAGCTTTCTTT.

The rearrangement uses TRBV20-1 and TRBJ2-1; D is unresolved. This CDR3 is 11 amino acids long. The germline CDR1 and CDR2 sequences are DFQATT and SNEGSKA (reference sequence). V dropped 5 bases and J dropped 7 bases, with 9 bases sitting between them. DNA of the CDR3: TGCAGTGCTCCTATTGGTAATGAGCAGTTCTTC. It is translated as CSAPIGNEQFF.

The gene calls are TRBV28 and TRBJ1-4, with D perhaps TRBD1 (6 bases). The V gene lost 7 bases and the J gene lost 8 bases, with 17 bases spanning the gap. The CDR3 has 14 residues. Germline V gene data show CDR1 as MDHEN and CDR2 as SYDVKM. Here the CDR3 DNA reads TGTGCCAGCATCACGGGGGGGGCAAGAGAAAAACTGTTTTTT. It specifies CASITGGAREKLFF.

The chain links TRBV15 to TRBJ2-1, with 9 bases aligning to TRBD2. In germline, CDR1 is LNHNV, CDR2 YYDKDF (reference sequence). The CDR3 is 16 residues long. Trimming cost V 0 bases and J 5 bases; bases outside gene matches: 5. CDR3 protein: CATSRDLASGNNEQFF. The DNA for the CDR3 is TGTGCCACCAGCAGAGATTTGGCTAGCGGGAACAATGAGCAGTTCTTC.

The CDR3 region has the DNA TGTGCCAGCAGGTCGGGACAGGCTGTTTCTCAGCCCCAGCATTTT. It encodes CASRSGQAVSQPQHF. This sequence joins TRBV28 and TRBJ1-5; 8 positions agree with TRBD1. The CDR3 spans 15 residues. J gave up 6 bases and V 6 bases, and 10 bases lay outside the gene matches. Per the germline V gene, CDR1 is MDHEN and CDR2 is SYDVKM.